The 17 T cell receptor beta chains below all came from one sample that was sequenced in a study of cytomegalovirus exposure and HLA in healthy donors. PCR involved 60 Vbeta and 13 Jbeta primers. The method was immunoSEQ multiplex PCR; TCRdb's version includes in-frame clones alone and lacks a portion of them. The table records about 140,000 clones, almost 85% of them present only once. The sequenced sample was PBMCs. These TCRs come from a woman aged 40 to 50 in good health and CMV-seronegative.

The V and J genes are TRBV4-1 and TRBJ2-6; D possibly corresponds to TRBD2 (5 bases). Trimming removed 0 bases at V and 2 bases at J, with 8 bases between. The germline V gene has CDR1 MGHRA and CDR2 YSYEKL. The CDR3 has 16 amino acids. CDR3 loop: CASSQDPGTGANVLTF. Here the CDR3 DNA reads TGCGCCAGCAGCCAAGATCCGGGGACTGGGGCCAACGTCCTGACTTTC.

The chain couples TRBV19 to TRBJ2-1; TRBD2 is a possible D gene (6 bases). The CDR3 runs to 15 residues. CDR1 is LNHDA and CDR2 is SQIVND in the germline V gene (reference sequence). Trimming removed 4 bases at V and 3 bases at J, with 13 bases between. The CDR3 is CASSTRLGGYNEQFF. CDR3 DNA sequence: TGTGCCAGTAGTACCCGACTAGGAGGCTACAATGAGCAGTTCTTC.

The genes are TRBV6-4 and TRBJ2-3; 8 nucleotides match TRBD1. Trimming took 7 bases from V and 4 from J; bases not matched to a gene: 7. Germline lookup yields CDR1 MRHNA and CDR2 SNTAGT. CDR3 length: 14 residues. The CDR3 spells CASKSNRGADTQYF. CDR3 nucleotide sequence: TGTGCCAGCAAATCGAACAGGGGGGCAGATACGCAGTATTTT.

The chain has TRBV20-1 and TRBJ2-2; the D is unclear. In germline, CDR1 is DFQATT, CDR2 SNEGSKA (reference sequence). The CDR3 spans 11 residues. V was shortened by 6 bases and J by 8 bases, with 10 bases between the two germline ends. The CDR3 loop is CSANPTGELFF. The CDR3 region has the DNA TGCAGTGCCAATCCTACTGGGGAGCTGTTTTTT.

The CDR3 bases are TGCGCCAGCAGCCGACTAGCGGGGAGCACAGATACGCAGTATTTT. Encoded protein: CASSRLAGSTDTQYF. The J gene is TRBJ2-3, the V gene TRBV4-1, with TRBD2 matching 11 bases. The CDR3 is made up of 15 amino acids. Per germline, CDR1 MGHRA and CDR2 YSYEKL. The V segment lost 4 bases and the J segment 0 bases; nucleotides outside the gene matches: 0.

This clone was found once. The rearrangement links TRBV28 to TRBJ2-3; 9 nucleotides match TRBD2. Germline V gene data show CDR1 as MDHEN and CDR2 as SYDVKM. With 5 bases clipped from V and 4 bases from J, the junction kept 4 bases outside the gene matches. The CDR3 loop spans 14 amino acids. This CDR3 reads CASSGGTSSDTQYF. CDR3 DNA sequence: TGTGCCAGCAGTGGGGGGACTAGCTCAGATACGCAGTATTTT.

The chain employs TRBV2 and TRBJ2-1, with 7 bases identical to TRBD2. V lost 3 bases and J lost 0; bases outside the gene matches: 2. CDR1 SNHLY and CDR2 FYNNEI come from the germline V gene. This CDR3 spans 15 amino acids. CDR3 protein: CASSDPGGSYNEQFF. Here the CDR3 DNA reads TGTGCCAGCAGTGATCCGGGGGGCTCCTACAATGAGCAGTTCTTC. Looking up the rest from reference TRBV2 and TRBJ2-1 gives the full variable domain: EPEVTQTPSHQVTQMGQEVILRCVPISNHLYFYWYRQILGQKVEFLVSFYNNEISEKSEIFDDQFSVERPDGSNFTLKIRSTKLEDSAMYFCASSDPGGSYNEQFFGPGTRLTVL.

V is TRBV5-1 and J is TRBJ2-2, with 7 positions matching TRBD1. J gave up 4 bases and V 3 bases, and 3 bases lay outside the gene matches. This CDR3 has 14 residues. Per germline, CDR1 SGHRS and CDR2 YFSETQ. CDR3 sequence: CASSSGQITGELFF. In DNA, the CDR3 is TGCGCCAGCAGCTCGGGACAGATCACCGGGGAGCTGTTTTTT.

The chain links TRBV7-2 to TRBJ2-1; 11 nucleotides line up with TRBD2. Per the germline V gene, CDR1 is SGHTA and CDR2 is FQGNSA. The V and J ends lost 3 bases and 8 bases, in that order; junction bases with no gene match: 6. This CDR3 spans 15 amino acids. CDR3 residues: CASSFGTSGRHEQFF. The CDR3 bases are TGTGCCAGCAGCTTCGGAACTAGCGGGAGACATGAGCAGTTCTTC.

The rearrangement links TRBV19 to TRBJ2-5, with 7 bases that match TRBD1. Near its end, the DNA agrees better with TRBJ2-7, so the J call may be wrong. This CDR3 has 15 residues. The germline CDR1 and CDR2 sequences are LNHDA and SQIVND (reference sequence). CDR3 DNA sequence: TGTGCCAGTAGTATAGAGACAGGGAGCTCGTACGAGCAGTACTTC. Residues: CASSIETGSSYEQYF.

This rearrangement joins TRBV7-6 to TRBJ2-7; 10 bases line up with TRBD2. The germline V gene encodes CDR1 SGHVS and CDR2 FNYEAQ. CDR3 size: 15 residues. The trim removed 6 bases at V and 1 base at J, leaving 6 bases unmatched. CDR3 nucleotide sequence: TGTGCCAGCAGAGTTACTAGCGGGGATTCCTACGAGCAGTACTTC. This translates into CASRVTSGDSYEQYF.

V and J are TRBV30 and TRBJ1-6; 8 nucleotides line up with TRBD1. The CDR3 is 12 amino acids. Germline trimming cut 7 bases from V and 5 bases from J; bases unmatched to any gene: 1. The germline gives CDR1 GTSNPN, CDR2 SVGIG (reference sequence). CDR3: CALDRDNSPLHF. In DNA, the CDR3 is TGTGCCTTGGACAGGGATAATTCACCCCTCCACTTT.

The chain carries TRBV19 and TRBJ2-7; D is uncertain. The CDR3 totals 14 residues. V lost 6 bases and J 2 bases, leaving 14 bases between the germline ends. Germline assignment: CDR1 LNHDA and CDR2 SQIVND (reference sequence). CDR3 in amino acids: CASRSPVEPYEQYF. The DNA for the CDR3 is TGTGCCAGTAGATCCCCGGTGGAGCCCTACGAGCAGTACTTC.

CDR3 residues: CASSEVGGRQGRFHTGELFF. DNA of the CDR3: TGTGCCAGCAGTGAAGTCGGGGGTCGACAGGGTCGATTTCACACCGGGGAGCTGTTTTTT. The chain links TRBV2 to TRBJ2-2, with a weak D call TRBD1 (7 bases). CDR3 length: 20 amino acids. CDR1 is SNHLY, CDR2 FYNNEI, per germline. V was clipped by 1 base and J by 3 bases, with 24 bases between them. The whole variable domain, remainder taken from reference TRBV2 and TRBJ2-2, is EPEVTQTPSHQVTQMGQEVILRCVPISNHLYFYWYRQILGQKVEFLVSFYNNEISEKSEIFDDQFSVERPDGSNFTLKIRSTKLEDSAMYFCASSEVGGRQGRFHTGELFFGEGSRLTVL.

The chain carries TRBV5-8 and TRBJ2-7, with TRBD1 matching 7 bases. The CDR3 sequence is 13 residues long. V lost 4 bases to trimming and J lost 6 bases; unmatched junction nucleotides: 7. Germline lookup yields CDR1 SGHTS and CDR2 YDEGEE. CDR3 nucleotides: TGTGCCAGCAGCACAGAGACAGGGCTCGAGCAGTACTTC. Amino acids: CASSTETGLEQYF.

The V and J genes are TRBV7-2 and TRBJ2-7, with a tentative D call TRBD2 (5 bases). V was shortened by 5 bases and J by 3 bases, with 11 bases between the two germline ends. The CDR3 sequence is 13 residues long. The germline V gene encodes CDR1 SGHTA and CDR2 FQGNSA. This chain's CDR3 is CASSRLRGYEQYF. In DNA, the CDR3 is TGTGCCAGCAGCCGCCTCCGGGGCTACGAGCAGTACTTC.

The CDR3 nucleotides are TGTGCCAGCAGTTTATATCATCGGGTTACCTACAATGAGCAGTTCTTC. Protein: CASSLYHRVTYNEQFF. The genes are TRBV27 and TRBJ2-1; D not resolved. The CDR3 is 16 residues long. Per germline, CDR1 MNHEY and CDR2 SMNVEV (reference sequence). Trimming pared 1 base from V and 2 bases from J, leaving 12 bases between.